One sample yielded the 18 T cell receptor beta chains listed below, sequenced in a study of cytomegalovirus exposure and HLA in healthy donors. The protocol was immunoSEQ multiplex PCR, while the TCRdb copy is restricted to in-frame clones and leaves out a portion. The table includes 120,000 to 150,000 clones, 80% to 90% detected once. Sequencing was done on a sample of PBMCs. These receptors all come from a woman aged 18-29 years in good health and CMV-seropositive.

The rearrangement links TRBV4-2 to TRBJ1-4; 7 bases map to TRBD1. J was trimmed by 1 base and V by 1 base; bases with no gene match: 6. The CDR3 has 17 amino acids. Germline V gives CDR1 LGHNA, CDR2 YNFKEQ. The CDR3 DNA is TGTGCCAGCAGCCAAGTAAGGGGGCAGGGAACTAATGAAAAACTGTTTTTT. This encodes CASSQVRGQGTNEKLFF.

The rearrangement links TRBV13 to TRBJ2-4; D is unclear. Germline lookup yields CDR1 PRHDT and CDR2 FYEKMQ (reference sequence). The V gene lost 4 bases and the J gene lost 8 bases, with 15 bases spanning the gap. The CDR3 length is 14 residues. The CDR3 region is CASSSRTRLDIQYF. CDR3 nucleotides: TGTGCCAGCAGCTCACGAACGAGATTGGACATTCAGTACTTC.

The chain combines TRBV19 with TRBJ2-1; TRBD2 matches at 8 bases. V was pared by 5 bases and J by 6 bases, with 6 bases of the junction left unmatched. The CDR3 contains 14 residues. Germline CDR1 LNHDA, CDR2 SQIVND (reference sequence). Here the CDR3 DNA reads TGTGCCAGTAGTCTAGTAGCGGGAAGCAATGAGCAGTTCTTC. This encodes CASSLVAGSNEQFF.

CDR3 nucleotide sequence: TGTGCCAGCAGGACGGGATTGGATGAGCAGTACTTC. Amino acid sequence: CASRTGLDEQYF. The V gene is TRBV6-4, the J gene TRBJ2-7, with a weak D call TRBD2 (5 bases). V was clipped by 6 bases and J by 7 bases, with 13 bases between them. Germline CDR1 MRHNA, CDR2 SNTAGT. CDR3 length: 12 amino acids.

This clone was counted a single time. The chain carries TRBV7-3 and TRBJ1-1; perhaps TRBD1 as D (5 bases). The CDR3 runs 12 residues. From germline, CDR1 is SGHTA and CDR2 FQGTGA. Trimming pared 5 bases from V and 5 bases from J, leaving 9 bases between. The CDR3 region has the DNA TGTGCCAGCAGCCAGGGAGGAACTGAAGCTTTCTTT. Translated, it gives CASSQGGTEAFF.

The CDR3 nucleotides are TGTGCCAGCAGGGGTAAACAGCAAATTCTCACAGATACGCAGTATTTT. Translation gives CASRGKQQILTDTQYF. The chain carries TRBV6-6 and TRBJ2-3, with unresolved D. The CDR3 runs 16 residues. Trimming cost V 6 bases and J 2 bases, with 18 bases left between them. CDR1 is MNHNY, CDR2 SVGAGI, per germline (reference sequence).

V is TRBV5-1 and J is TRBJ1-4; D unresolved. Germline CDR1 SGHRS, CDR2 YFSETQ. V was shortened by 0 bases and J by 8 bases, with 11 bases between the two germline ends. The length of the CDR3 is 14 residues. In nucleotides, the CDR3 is TGCGCCAGCAGCTTGGGGGCTTCCCAGGAAAAACTGTTTTTT. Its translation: CASSLGASQEKLFF.

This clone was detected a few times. The CDR3 spells CASSRGFTGELFF. The CDR3 nucleotides are TGTGCCAGCAGCCGGGGGTTCACCGGGGAGCTGTTTTTT. The chain combines TRBV7-3 with TRBJ2-2, with TRBD2 as a possible D gene (6 bases). Trimming pared 5 bases from V and 4 bases from J, leaving 8 bases between. CDR3 length: 13 residues. Germline lookup yields CDR1 SGHTA and CDR2 FQGTGA.

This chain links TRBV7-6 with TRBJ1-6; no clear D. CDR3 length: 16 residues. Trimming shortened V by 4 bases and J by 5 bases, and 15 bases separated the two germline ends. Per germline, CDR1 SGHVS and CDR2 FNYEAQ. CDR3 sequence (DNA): TGTGCCAGCAGCTCCTCCGCGGCGGCCCATAATTCACCCCTCCACTTT. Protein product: CASSSSAAAHNSPLHF. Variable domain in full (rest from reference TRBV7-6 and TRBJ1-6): GAGVSQSPRYKVTKRGQDVALRCDPISGHVSLYWYRQALGQGPEFLTYFNYEAQQDKSGLPNDRFSAERPEGSISTLTIQRTEQRDSAMYRCASSSSAAAHNSPLHFGNGTRLTVT.

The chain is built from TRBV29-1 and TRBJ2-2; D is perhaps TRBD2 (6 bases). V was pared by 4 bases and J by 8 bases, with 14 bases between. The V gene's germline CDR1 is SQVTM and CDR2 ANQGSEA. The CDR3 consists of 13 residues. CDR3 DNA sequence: TGCAGCGTTGGGTCTCGGGGGAGAGGGGAGCTGTTTTTT. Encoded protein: CSVGSRGRGELFF.

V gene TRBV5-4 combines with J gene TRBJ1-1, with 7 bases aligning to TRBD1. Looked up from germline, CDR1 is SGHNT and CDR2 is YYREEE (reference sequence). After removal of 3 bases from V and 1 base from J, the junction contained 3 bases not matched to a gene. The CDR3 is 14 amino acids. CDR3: CASSWGQTNTEAFF. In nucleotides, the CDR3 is TGTGCCAGCAGCTGGGGACAGACGAACACTGAAGCTTTCTTT.

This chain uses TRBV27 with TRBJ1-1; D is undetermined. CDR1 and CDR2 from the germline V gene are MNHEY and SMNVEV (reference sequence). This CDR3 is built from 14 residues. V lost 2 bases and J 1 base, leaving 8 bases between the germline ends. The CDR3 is CASSLLTGNTEAFF. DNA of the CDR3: TGTGCCAGCAGTTTACTAACGGGGAACACTGAAGCTTTCTTT.

Here the CDR3 DNA reads TGTGCCAGTAGTATAAAACAGGGAACGTATGGCTACACCTTC. Its protein is CASSIKQGTYGYTF. V gene TRBV19 combines with J gene TRBJ1-2; possibly TRBD1 for D (6 bases). The germline V and J ends were trimmed by 2 bases and 5 bases, with 12 bases remaining between them. CDR1 and CDR2 (germline): LNHDA, SQIVND (reference sequence). The CDR3 runs to 14 residues.

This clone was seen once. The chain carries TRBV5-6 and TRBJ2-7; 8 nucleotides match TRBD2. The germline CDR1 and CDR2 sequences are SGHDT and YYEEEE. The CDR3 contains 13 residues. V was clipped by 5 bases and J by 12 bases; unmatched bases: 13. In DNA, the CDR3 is TGTGCCAGCAGTCCGCTCACCGGGACTAGGCGGTACTTC. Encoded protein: CASSPLTGTRRYF.

This chain's CDR3 is CATSVPGQGVYEQYF. CDR3 bases: TGTGCCACCAGCGTACCCGGACAGGGGGTTTACGAGCAGTACTTC. The genes are TRBV15 and TRBJ2-7; TRBD1 matches at 10 bases. Germline CDR1 is LNHNV and CDR2 is YYDKDF (reference sequence). V was pared by 5 bases and J by 4 bases, with 8 bases of the junction left unmatched. CDR3 length equals 15 residues. Combining the CDR3 with reference TRBV15 and TRBJ2-7 gives the whole variable domain DAMVIQNPRYQVTQFGKPVTLSCSQTLNHNVMYWYQQKSSQAPKLLFHYYDKDFNNEADTPDNFQSRRPNTSFCFLDIRSPGLGDTAMYLCATSVPGQGVYEQYFGPGTRLTVT.

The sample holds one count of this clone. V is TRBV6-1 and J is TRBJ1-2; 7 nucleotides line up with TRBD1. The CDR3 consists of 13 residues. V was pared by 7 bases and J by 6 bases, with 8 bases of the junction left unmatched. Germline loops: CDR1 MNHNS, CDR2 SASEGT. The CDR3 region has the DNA TGTGCCAGCACTGACAGGGTTAAGGATGGCTACACCTTC. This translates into CASTDRVKDGYTF.

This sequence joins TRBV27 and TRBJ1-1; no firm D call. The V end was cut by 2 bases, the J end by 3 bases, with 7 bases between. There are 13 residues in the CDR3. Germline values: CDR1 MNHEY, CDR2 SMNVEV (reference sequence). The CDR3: CASSLTLYTEAFF. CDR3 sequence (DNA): TGTGCCAGCAGTTTAACTCTGTACACTGAAGCTTTCTTT.

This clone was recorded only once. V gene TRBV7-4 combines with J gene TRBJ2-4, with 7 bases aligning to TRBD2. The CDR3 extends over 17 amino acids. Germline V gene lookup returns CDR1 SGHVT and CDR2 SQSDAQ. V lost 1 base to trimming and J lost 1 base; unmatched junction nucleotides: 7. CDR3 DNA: TGTGCCAGCAGCTTAGTGGGGCGGGGGAAGGCCAAAAACATTCAGTACTTC. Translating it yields CASSLVGRGKAKNIQYF.